The 17 T cell receptor beta chains reported below all come from one sample, sequenced in a study of CD8+CD57+ T cells in acquired aplastic anemia. The sequenced patients had an expansion of CD8+CD57+ cells seen by flow cytometry. The study profiled TCR beta VDJ and CDR3 using genomic DNA as template. TCRdb independently ran MiXCR on the reads; one entry per CDR3 protein. The sample contains roughly 160,000 distinct CDR3 sequences, about 64% of which appear only once. Sequences were obtained from sorted CD4+, CD8+, or CD8+CD57+ T cells (not recorded which) from PBMCs. These receptors were taken from a human donor with aplastic anemia.

The chain employs TRBV12-3 or TRBV12-4 and TRBJ1-6; D is unclear. This CDR3 is built from 15 residues. V was trimmed by 4 bases and J by 6 bases, leaving 13 bases between them. CDR3 in DNA: TGTGCCAGCAGTTCTCAGGAGGAGTCTAATTCACCCCTCCACTTT. Its translation is CASSSQEESNSPLHF.

V and J are TRBV5-6 and TRBJ2-7, with D possibly being TRBD2 (6 bases). The CDR3 totals 14 residues. Trimming removed 5 bases from V and 2 bases from J, with 14 bases in between. The germline V gene has CDR1 SGHDT and CDR2 YYEEEE. CDR3 sequence: CASRRGGDPYEQYF. Here the CDR3 DNA reads TGTGCCAGCAGGCGGGGTGGGGACCCCTACGAGCAGTACTTC.

The CDR3 protein is CSARGTSGGNYEQYF. CDR3 bases: TGCAGTGCTAGAGGGACTAGCGGGGGCAACTACGAGCAGTACTTC. The gene calls are TRBV20-1 and TRBJ2-7; 13 bases are a match to TRBD2. The CDR3 consists of 15 residues. Germline V gene lookup returns CDR1 DFQATT and CDR2 SNEGSKA (reference sequence). J gave up 3 bases and V 1 base, and 3 bases lay outside the gene matches.

The genes are TRBV20-1 and TRBJ2-7; TRBD1 matches at 11 bases. Germline CDR1 is DFQATT and CDR2 is SNEGSKA (reference sequence). This CDR3 is built from 15 residues. The V segment lost 5 bases and the J segment 6 bases; nucleotides outside the gene matches: 12. CDR3 in amino acids: CSALDTGTGGLEQYF. The CDR3 nucleotides read TGCAGTGCTCTGGACACCGGGACAGGGGGACTCGAGCAGTACTTC.

J is TRBJ2-1 and V is TRBV10-3; 8 bases are shared with TRBD2. The germline CDR1 and CDR2 sequences are ENHRY and SYGVKD. CDR3 length equals 15 residues. V shed 10 bases, J shed 0 bases, and the junction held 8 bases outside the gene matches. This chain's CDR3 is CATGTGTSSYNEQFF. CDR3 sequence (DNA): TGTGCCACTGGAACCGGGACTAGCTCCTACAATGAGCAGTTCTTC.

The V gene is TRBV4-3, the J gene TRBJ2-7; 9 positions match TRBD2. With 3 bases clipped from V and 0 bases from J, the junction kept 12 bases outside the gene matches. The germline gives CDR1 LGHNA, CDR2 YSLEER. The CDR3 extends over 18 amino acids. The CDR3, as DNA: TGCGCCAGCAGCCACCCCACCCCGGGACTAGCCAGCTCCTACGAGCAGTACTTC. It codes for CASSHPTPGLASSYEQYF.

This chain joins TRBV29-1 and TRBJ1-2; D gene uncertain. The CDR3 has 12 amino acids. The V end lost 4 bases, the J end lost 8 bases, and 14 bases lay between the germline ends. Germline V lookup: CDR1 SQVTM, CDR2 ANQGSEA. The CDR3 DNA sequence: TGCAGCGTTGGCGAGGGAATGGGGGGCTACACCTTC. This codes for CSVGEGMGGYTF.

V gene TRBV9 combines with J gene TRBJ1-6; no definite D call. This CDR3 contains 16 residues. Germline CDR1 SGDLS, CDR2 YYNGEE. With 3 bases removed from V and 7 bases from J, the gap between germline ends came to 17 bases. CDR3 residues: CASSATQEFINSPLHF. The CDR3 DNA reads TGTGCCAGCAGCGCGACCCAAGAGTTCATAAATTCACCCCTCCACTTT.

The V call is TRBV2, the J call TRBJ2-1; 9 nucleotides match TRBD1. The CDR3 covers 12 residues. V gave up 8 bases and J gave up 7 bases; unmatched junction bases: 3. Germline-derived CDR1 and CDR2 are SNHLY and FYNNEI. CDR3 sequence reads: CASGTGFNEQFF. The CDR3 bases are TGTGCCAGCGGGACAGGGTTTAATGAGCAGTTCTTC.

This sequence joins TRBV14 and TRBJ2-5; no firm D call. Germline V CDR1 and CDR2: SGHDN, FVKESK. Trimming cost V 8 bases and J 5 bases, with 15 bases left between them. CDR3 size: 13 residues. CDR3 in DNA: TGTGCCAGCCAAAACGACCCGACGGAGACCCAGTACTTC. Amino acid sequence: CASQNDPTETQYF.

A word on this clonotype: The junction differs from germline at one of its ends, possibly a read error. The chain links TRBV19 to TRBJ1-2, with no clear D. This CDR3 has 11 amino acids. Germline V gives CDR1 LNHDA, CDR2 SQIVND (reference sequence). The CDR3 DNA follows: TGTACCAGTAGTTCAAACTATGGCTACACCTTC. This codes for CTSSSNYGYTF.

The chain uses TRBV7-9 and TRBJ1-6; D is ambiguous. Per germline, CDR1 SEHNR and CDR2 FQNEAQ (reference sequence). Trimming pared 5 bases from V and 5 bases from J, leaving 13 bases between. The CDR3 sequence is 15 residues long. CDR3 amino acids: CASSLRIRDNSPLHF. The CDR3 DNA reads as TGTGCCAGCAGCCTCCGGATTCGAGATAATTCACCCCTCCACTTT.

This clonotype showed up just once. This chain joins TRBV10-3 and TRBJ2-7; D perhaps matches TRBD1 (5 bases). V dropped 0 bases and J dropped 0 bases, with 9 bases sitting between them. The CDR3 length is 15 residues. Germline V gives CDR1 ENHRY, CDR2 SYGVKD. CDR3 DNA: TGTGCCATCAGTGAGTCGAAAGGGGTCTCCTACGAGCAGTACTTC. Its protein product is CAISESKGVSYEQYF.

Turning to this clonotype: The final CDR3 position lacks the conserved phenylalanine or tryptophan, pointing to a likely read error. The V and J genes are TRBV9 and TRBJ1-4; tentatively, D is TRBD1 (5 bases). Germline CDR1 and CDR2: SGDLS and YYNGEE. Trimming shortened V by 5 bases and J by 8 bases, and 13 bases separated the two germline ends. CDR3 length: 13 amino acids. This CDR3 is CASSGAGKEKLFL. CDR3 sequence (DNA): TGTGCCAGCAGTGGGGCAGGCAAAGAAAAACTGTTTCTT.

In regard to this clonotype: The CDR3 does not close with the conserved phenylalanine or tryptophan, likely indicating a read error. The rearrangement links TRBV19 to TRBJ2-2; TRBD2 agrees at 14 bases. J gave up 6 bases and V 5 bases, and 14 bases lay outside the gene matches. The germline V gene encodes CDR1 LNHDA and CDR2 SQIVND (reference sequence). The CDR3 consists of 19 residues. The CDR3 protein is CASSERLAGGPKAAGELFL. CDR3 bases: TGTGCCAGTAGTGAGCGACTAGCGGGAGGGCCTAAGGCAGCCGGGGAGCTGTTTCTT.

V is TRBV7-3 and J is TRBJ1-2; D not resolved. The CDR3 is 12 residues long. Germline loops: CDR1 SGHTA, CDR2 FQGTGA. Trimming cost V 3 bases and J 5 bases, with 7 bases left between them. CDR3: CASSLRSYGYTF. CDR3 DNA: TGTGCCAGCAGCTTGCGTTCTTATGGCTACACCTTC.

The rearrangement links TRBV10-3 to TRBJ1-2; D is unresolved. This CDR3 has 14 residues. V dropped 3 bases and J dropped 8 bases, with 16 bases sitting between them. Germline CDR1 reads ENHRY; CDR2 reads SYGVKD. The CDR3 nucleotides read TGTGCCATCAGTGATACAAGAGGTGGGTTCGGCTACACCTTC. This gives the protein CAISDTRGGFGYTF.